Presented here are 26 T cell receptor beta chains from one specimen sequenced in a study of STAT5B mutations in CD4+ large granular lymphocyte leukemia. Only in-frame clones appear in the TCRdb table, and some are missing; sequencing was by immunoSEQ multiplex PCR. The data contain about 35,000 clones, 81% of them singletons. The sample comprised CD4+ T cells from blood buffy coats. Every receptor here comes from a human donor in good health.

The sample holds one count of this clone. The chain has TRBV7-2 and TRBJ2-2; D uncertain. V was trimmed by 0 bases and J by 9 bases, leaving 14 bases between them. This CDR3 contains 15 residues. CDR1 is SGHTA, CDR2 FQGNSA, per germline. CDR3 coding DNA: TGTGCCAGCAGCTTAGCGGGAAGAGGCCCCCGGGAGCTGTTTTTT. It specifies CASSLAGRGPRELFF.

The chain couples TRBV10-3 to TRBJ2-5; D might be TRBD1 (6 bases). Trimming removed 7 bases at V and 5 bases at J, with 17 bases between. CDR1 is ENHRY and CDR2 is SYGVKD in the germline V gene. This CDR3 spans 14 amino acids. The CDR3 sequence: CAITPGSGAETQYF. CDR3 DNA: TGTGCCATCACCCCGGGATCAGGGGCGGAGACCCAGTACTTC.

This clone has a handful of counts. The chain couples TRBV10-1 to TRBJ1-1, with unresolved D. V was trimmed by 6 bases and J by 3 bases, leaving 11 bases between them. The CDR3 is 13 amino acids. Germline CDR1 is WNHNN and CDR2 is SYGVQD (reference sequence). Written as DNA, the CDR3 is TGCGCCAGCAGGGGGATCGGGGACACTGAAGCTTTCTTT. Amino acid sequence: CASRGIGDTEAFF.

The V and J genes are TRBV28 and TRBJ2-5; TRBD1 aligns across 9 bases. The germline gives CDR1 MDHEN, CDR2 SYDVKM. The ends lost 6 bases at V and 2 bases at J; junction bases unmatched: 4. The CDR3 consists of 14 residues. The CDR3 bases are TGTGCCAGCAGCTCCGGACAGGGGCAAGAGACCCAGTACTTC. Its protein is CASSSGQGQETQYF.

This rearrangement joins TRBV6-5 to TRBJ2-7, with 10 nucleotides matching TRBD2. In germline, CDR1 is MNHEY, CDR2 SVGAGI. The CDR3 extends over 15 amino acids. Unmatched junction bases numbered 9, after V lost 6 bases and J lost 4 bases. The CDR3 DNA is TGTGCCAGCAGGGAGCTAGCGGGAGTTTTATACGAGCAGTACTTC. Protein sequence: CASRELAGVLYEQYF.

The chain recombines TRBV19 with TRBJ2-7; a weak D match, TRBD1 (6 bases). The CDR3 is 14 amino acids. V was shortened by 3 bases and J by 2 bases, with 11 bases between the two germline ends. Germline V gives CDR1 LNHDA, CDR2 SQIVND (reference sequence). This CDR3 is CASSMGAPAYEQYF. In DNA, the CDR3 is TGTGCCAGTAGTATGGGGGCGCCGGCCTACGAGCAGTACTTC.

The CDR3: CAISPDRSPGGNIQYF. The CDR3 DNA reads TGTGCCATCAGTCCGGACAGGAGCCCTGGGGGAAACATTCAGTACTTC. The genes are TRBV10-3 and TRBJ2-4; TRBD1 matches 7 bases. Looked up from germline, CDR1 is ENHRY and CDR2 is SYGVKD. The trim removed 5 bases at V and 6 bases at J, leaving 13 bases unmatched. The length of the CDR3 is 16 residues.

The chain couples TRBV29-1 to TRBJ2-3; no clear D. Germline CDR1 is SQVTM and CDR2 is ANQGSEA. The CDR3 length is 14 residues. Trimming shortened V by 1 base and J by 2 bases, and 10 bases separated the two germline ends. The CDR3 coding sequence is TGCAGCGTTGAAGTCCGGTCCCTCACAGATACGCAGTATTTT. This translates into CSVEVRSLTDTQYF.

V gene TRBV28 combines with J gene TRBJ1-1; 9 bases map to TRBD1. The CDR3 contains 14 residues. J lost 0 bases, V lost 6 bases, and 2 bases had no gene match. CDR1 and CDR2 from the germline V gene are MDHEN and SYDVKM. The CDR3 nucleotides are TGTGCCAGCAGCGGACAGGGGTTGAACACTGAAGCTTTCTTT. Residues: CASSGQGLNTEAFF.

This chain connects TRBV5-4 to TRBJ2-5; 9 bases align to TRBD1. V shed 4 bases, J shed 5 bases, and the junction held 6 bases outside the gene matches. Per germline, CDR1 SGHNT and CDR2 YYREEE (reference sequence). This CDR3 comprises 14 residues. CDR3 bases: TGTGCCAGCAGCAAGGGACAGGGTGGCGAGACCCAGTACTTC. This encodes CASSKGQGGETQYF.

In DNA form, the CDR3 reads TGTGCCAGCAGCTCGACAGGGGACTCCTACAATGAGCAGTTCTTC. This gives the protein CASSSTGDSYNEQFF. The chain couples TRBV5-5 to TRBJ2-1, with 8 positions matching TRBD1. V shed 3 bases and J 0 bases; nucleotides not matched to a gene: 2. The CDR3 contains 15 residues. Germline V CDR1 and CDR2: SGHKS, YYEKEE (reference sequence).

This clone was seen a few times. The genes are TRBV7-9 and TRBJ1-1; TRBD1 matches 8 bases. Germline V gene data show CDR1 as SEHNR and CDR2 as FQNEAQ (reference sequence). Trimming cost V 5 bases and J 1 base; bases outside gene matches: 9. The CDR3 runs to 16 residues. CDR3 sequence reads: CASSDTRTGKNTEAFF. The DNA for the CDR3 is TGTGCCAGCAGCGACACTAGGACAGGGAAGAACACTGAAGCTTTCTTT.

This chain connects TRBV29-1 to TRBJ2-1; no reliable D call. Germline V gives CDR1 SQVTM, CDR2 ANQGSEA. V was pared by 1 base and J by 9 bases, with 22 bases between. The CDR3 is 16 amino acids. The DNA of the CDR3 is TGCAGCGTTGAAGTTGGAAAGCGAACGGCTTTAGGTGAGCAGTTCTTC. This gives the protein CSVEVGKRTALGEQFF.

This sequence joins TRBV4-1 and TRBJ2-7; 7 positions match TRBD1. CDR3 length equals 13 residues. Germline V gives CDR1 MGHRA, CDR2 YSYEKL. With V trimmed by 6 bases and J by 2 bases, 4 bases remained unmatched. The CDR3 coding sequence is TGCGCCAGCAGGAGGACAGGTACCTACGAGCAGTACTTC. It codes for CASRRTGTYEQYF.

The chain joins TRBV27 to TRBJ1-4; perhaps TRBD1 as D (5 bases). The CDR3 extends over 14 amino acids. The germline V and J ends were trimmed by 3 bases and 6 bases, with 11 bases remaining between them. The germline CDR1 and CDR2 sequences are MNHEY and SMNVEV (reference sequence). The CDR3: CASSFARVDEKLFF. CDR3 nucleotide sequence: TGTGCCAGCAGTTTCGCCAGGGTGGATGAAAAACTGTTTTTT.

The sample holds a few counts of this clone. This chain links TRBV7-2 with TRBJ2-4; D ambiguous. Germline assignment: CDR1 SGHTA and CDR2 FQGNSA. This CDR3 is 13 amino acids long. The ends were cut back, 5 bases at V and 3 bases at J, with 8 bases in the middle. CDR3 amino acids: CASSHEVKNIQYF. The CDR3, as DNA: TGTGCCAGCAGCCACGAGGTCAAAAACATTCAGTACTTC.

CDR3 loop: CASNWRERGEQFF. The CDR3 DNA reads TGCGCCAGCAATTGGCGGGAGAGGGGTGAGCAGTTCTTC. The chain is built from TRBV5-1 and TRBJ2-1; 7 bases fit TRBD2. Unmatched junction bases numbered 9, after V lost 6 bases and J lost 9 bases. CDR1 is SGHRS and CDR2 is YFSETQ in the germline V gene. This CDR3 comprises 13 residues.

This clone was seen more than once but under ten times. The J gene is TRBJ2-5, the V gene TRBV18, with TRBD2 as a possible D gene (6 bases). V dropped 4 bases and J dropped 1 base, with 10 bases sitting between them. CDR1 is KGHSH and CDR2 is LQKENI in the germline V gene. This CDR3 has 14 residues. The CDR3 loop is CASSQGLFQETQYF. CDR3 DNA: TGTGCCAGCTCACAGGGACTTTTCCAAGAGACCCAGTACTTC.

V gene TRBV18 combines with J gene TRBJ2-7; 8 bases align to TRBD2. With V trimmed by 1 base and J by 6 bases, 5 bases remained unmatched. The germline gives CDR1 KGHSH, CDR2 LQKENI. The CDR3 is 14 amino acids. The CDR3: CASSPLRGGREQYF. CDR3 DNA sequence: TGTGCCAGCTCACCACTCCGCGGGGGGCGCGAGCAGTACTTC.

The V and J genes are TRBV6-6 and TRBJ2-2; D might be TRBD2 (5 bases). Germline CDR1 and CDR2: MNHNY and SVGAGI (reference sequence). This CDR3 is 14 amino acids long. V shed 5 bases and J shed 4 bases, with 11 bases lying between them. DNA for the CDR3: TGTGCCAGCAGTAGAGCGGATCCCACCGGGGAGCTGTTTTTT. Translation: CASSRADPTGELFF.

This sequence joins TRBV19 and TRBJ2-1; D assignment may be TRBD1 or TRBD2 (6 bases each). Deletions cut 4 bases from V and 5 bases from J, with 12 bases between. Germline CDR1 and CDR2: LNHDA and SQIVND (reference sequence). The CDR3 is 14 residues long. CDR3: CASSNLRGDNEQFF. CDR3 sequence (DNA): TGTGCCAGTAGTAATCTGAGGGGGGACAATGAGCAGTTCTTC.

This chain uses TRBV30 with TRBJ2-7; D may be TRBD1 or TRBD2 (5 bases each). V was cut by 0 bases and J by 7 bases, with 13 bases left in between. In germline, CDR1 is GTSNPN, CDR2 SVGIG (reference sequence). This CDR3 contains 13 residues. This CDR3 is CAWSVGTQWEQYF. DNA of the CDR3: TGTGCCTGGAGTGTTGGGACCCAATGGGAGCAGTACTTC.

This sequence joins TRBV5-1 and TRBJ2-1, with a tentative D call TRBD2 (5 bases). V was cut by 0 bases and J by 0 bases, with 10 bases left in between. CDR3 size: 16 residues. From germline, CDR1 is SGHRS and CDR2 YFSETQ. Here the CDR3 DNA reads TGCGCCAGCAGCTTGGGGGAGCACAGCTCCTACAATGAGCAGTTCTTC. This sequence encodes CASSLGEHSSYNEQFF.

This clone was detected a few times. The chain is built from TRBV6-1 and TRBJ1-5; D unresolved. The CDR3 spans 13 residues. Germline loops: CDR1 MNHNS, CDR2 SASEGT. Between the trimmed V and J ends, which lost 7 bases and 4 bases, there was a span of 11 bases. As DNA, the CDR3 is TGTGCCAGCACCGAGCAAGTTAATCAGCCCCAGCATTTT. Its protein is CASTEQVNQPQHF.

This clone was recorded only once. CDR3 residues: CASSLFSTGEQYF. Here the CDR3 DNA reads TGCGCCAGCAGCTTGTTTTCCACGGGGGAGCAGTACTTC. The V call is TRBV5-1, the J call TRBJ2-7; a possible D gene is TRBD2 (5 bases). The CDR3 has 13 amino acids. Per germline, CDR1 SGHRS and CDR2 YFSETQ. The germline V and J ends were trimmed by 1 base and 7 bases, with 12 bases remaining between them.

The chain recombines TRBV7-9 with TRBJ1-1; D is unresolved. Germline CDR1 is SEHNR and CDR2 is FQNEAQ (reference sequence). V lost 1 base and J lost 1, with 13 bases in between. This CDR3 spans 16 amino acids. CDR3: CASSLGEGAGNTEAFF. The CDR3 coding sequence is TGTGCCAGCAGCTTAGGGGAGGGAGCTGGGAACACTGAAGCTTTCTTT.